The next 14 T cell receptor beta chains were all read from a single sample in a study of vaccination and CD4 T cells after COVID-19. Stated time point: late sampling 161 to 241 days after vaccination in a few convalescent patients. In TCRdb, the PCR reads were re-called with MiXCR into one record per CDR3 protein. The repertoire holds 25,000 to 35,000 distinct CDR3 sequences, with approximately 53% as singletons. Sequencing used CD4+ T cells from blood, obtained about 7 months after SARS-CoV-2 vaccination. The origin of the receptors is a human donor who had recovered from COVID-19.

This clonotype was picked up a small number of times. The chain uses TRBV28 and TRBJ2-7; 10 bases map to TRBD1. Germline-derived CDR1 and CDR2 are MDHEN and SYDVKM. This CDR3 spans 14 amino acids. The ends lost 5 bases at V and 3 bases at J; junction bases unmatched: 4. CDR3 DNA: TGTGCCAGCAGTATAGGGACAGGGGTCTACGAGCAGTACTTC. It translates to CASSIGTGVYEQYF.

This clonotype showed up just a few times. V usage is TRBV6-1 and J usage is TRBJ1-2, with unresolved D. V was pared by 6 bases and J by 4 bases, with 15 bases between. Germline-derived CDR1 and CDR2 are MNHNS and SASEGT. The CDR3 extends over 14 amino acids. Here the CDR3 reads CASRTPPGGYGYTF. Here the CDR3 DNA reads TGTGCCAGCAGGACTCCCCCAGGCGGCTATGGCTACACCTTC.

This clonotype came up once. The V gene is TRBV6-1, the J gene TRBJ2-3; tentatively, D is TRBD1 (6 bases). Germline CDR1 reads MNHNS; CDR2 reads SASEGT. Trimming took off 7 bases at V and 6 bases at J, with 11 bases between the two ends. The CDR3 sequence is 12 residues long. DNA for the CDR3: TGTGCCAGCACCAGGGACACCGATACGCAGTATTTT. The encoded protein is CASTRDTDTQYF.

The chain carries TRBV27 and TRBJ2-2, with D possibly being TRBD1 (6 bases). Trimming pared 6 bases from V and 7 bases from J, leaving 9 bases between. Germline assignment: CDR1 MNHEY and CDR2 SMNVEV (reference sequence). The CDR3 loop spans 12 amino acids. The DNA for the CDR3 is TGTGCCAGCAGGGGGGCGGTCGGGGAGCTGTTTTTT. It encodes CASRGAVGELFF.

This clonotype has only a few counts. V gene TRBV27 combines with J gene TRBJ1-2; 10 bases line up with TRBD1. Unmatched junction bases numbered 10, after V lost 6 bases and J lost 6 bases. The length of the CDR3 is 15 residues. CDR1 and CDR2 (germline): MNHEY, SMNVEV (reference sequence). The CDR3 loop is CASRDPGQGTDGYTF. CDR3 DNA sequence: TGTGCCAGCAGAGATCCGGGACAGGGGACCGATGGCTACACCTTC.

This chain links TRBV28 with TRBJ1-6; a weak D match, TRBD1 (5 bases). The germline gives CDR1 MDHEN, CDR2 SYDVKM. V lost 6 bases, J lost 10 bases, and 13 bases lay in between. The CDR3 sequence is 13 residues long. As DNA, the CDR3 is TGTGCCAGCAGGTTGCAGGGTTCATCACCCCTCCACTTT. It is translated as CASRLQGSSPLHF. Supplemented by reference TRBV28 and TRBJ1-6, the full variable domain reads DVKVTQSSRYLVKRTGEKVFLECVQDMDHENMFWYRQDPGLGLRLIYFSYDVKMKEKGDIPEGYSVSREKKERFSLILESASTNQTSMYLCASRLQGSSPLHFGNGTRLTVT.

The genes are TRBV7-2 and TRBJ2-2; D is ambiguous. This CDR3 is built from 12 residues. Germline loops: CDR1 SGHTA, CDR2 FQGNSA. Trimming pared 8 bases from V and 7 bases from J, leaving 11 bases between. The CDR3 bases are TGTGCCAGCTCCCCCTACGGCGGGGAGCTGTTTTTT. It specifies CASSPYGGELFF.

The J gene is TRBJ1-3, the V gene TRBV28; D remains ambiguous. The germline V gene has CDR1 MDHEN and CDR2 SYDVKM. V was trimmed by 1 base and J by 0 bases, leaving 10 bases between them. The CDR3 is 16 amino acids. CDR3 DNA: TGTGCCAGCAGTTTATTGGAGGATTACTCTGGAAACACCATATATTTT. It yields the protein CASSLLEDYSGNTIYF.

This clonotype was observed once. The V and J genes are TRBV20-1 and TRBJ2-6, with D perhaps matching TRBD2 (6 bases). Germline-derived CDR1 and CDR2 are DFQATT and SNEGSKA (reference sequence). The CDR3 spans 13 residues. V shed 6 bases and J shed 4 bases, with 10 bases lying between them. Written as DNA, the CDR3 is TGCAGTGCGGTAGCGGCCGGGGCCAACGTCCTGACTTTC. Residues: CSAVAAGANVLTF.

The chain links TRBV28 to TRBJ2-7; D may be TRBD2 (5 bases). V was clipped by 7 bases and J by 5 bases, with 21 bases between them. This CDR3 region has 15 residues. Germline V CDR1 and CDR2: MDHEN, SYDVKM. The DNA of the CDR3 is TGTGCCAGCAAACCAGGTACTAGGGTTATCAACGAGCAGTACTTC. Protein: CASKPGTRVINEQYF.

The chain combines TRBV20-1 with TRBJ2-1; 7 bases agree with TRBD2. This CDR3 region has 15 residues. Germline CDR1 DFQATT, CDR2 SNEGSKA (reference sequence). The trim removed 0 bases at V and 2 bases at J, leaving 4 bases unmatched. The CDR3 region is CSARDKGLAYNEQFF. CDR3 nucleotides: TGCAGTGCTAGAGATAAAGGACTAGCCTACAATGAGCAGTTCTTC.

This chain connects TRBV20-1 to TRBJ2-1; D unclear. Per germline, CDR1 DFQATT and CDR2 SNEGSKA (reference sequence). The V and J ends lost 0 bases and 10 bases respectively, with 10 bases between them. The CDR3 length is 12 residues. The CDR3 bases are TGCAGTGCTAGAGATCCTACCGAAGAGCAGTTCTTC. Translated: CSARDPTEEQFF.

In its sample, this clonotype was seen a few times. This chain links TRBV6-2 or TRBV6-3 with TRBJ2-3; D uncertain. The CDR3 contains 15 residues. Per the germline V gene, CDR1 is MNHEY and CDR2 is SVGEGT. V lost 6 bases, J lost 2 bases, and 15 bases lay in between. CDR3 protein: CASSPDVTSTDTQYF. CDR3 nucleotides: TGTGCCAGCAGCCCGGACGTCACGTCCACAGATACGCAGTATTTT.

The chain links TRBV24-1 to TRBJ1-5; D is unresolved. Trimming took 4 bases from V and 0 from J, leaving 12 bases between them. CDR1 KGHDR and CDR2 SFDVKD come from the germline V gene. This CDR3 spans 16 amino acids. The CDR3: CATSEGPGYSNQPQHF. The DNA of the CDR3 is TGTGCCACCAGTGAAGGGCCGGGATATAGCAATCAGCCCCAGCATTTT.